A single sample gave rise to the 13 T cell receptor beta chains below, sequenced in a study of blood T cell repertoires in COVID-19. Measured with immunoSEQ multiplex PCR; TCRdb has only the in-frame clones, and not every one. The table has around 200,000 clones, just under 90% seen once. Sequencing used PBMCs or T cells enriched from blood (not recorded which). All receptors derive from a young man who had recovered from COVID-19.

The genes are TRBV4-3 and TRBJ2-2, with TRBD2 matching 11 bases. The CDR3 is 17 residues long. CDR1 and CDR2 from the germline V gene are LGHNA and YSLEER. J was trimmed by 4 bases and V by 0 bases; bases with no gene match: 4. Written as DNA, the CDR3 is TGCGCCAGCAGCCAAGATATAGCGGGGGGGTTCACCGGGGAGCTGTTTTTT. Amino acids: CASSQDIAGGFTGELFF.

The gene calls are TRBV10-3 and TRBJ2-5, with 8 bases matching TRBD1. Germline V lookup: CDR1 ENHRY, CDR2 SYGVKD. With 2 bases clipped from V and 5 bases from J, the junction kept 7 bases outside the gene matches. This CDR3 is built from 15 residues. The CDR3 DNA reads TGTGCCATCAGTGAGCCGACAGGGGTCGGGGAGACCCAGTACTTC. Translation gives CAISEPTGVGETQYF.

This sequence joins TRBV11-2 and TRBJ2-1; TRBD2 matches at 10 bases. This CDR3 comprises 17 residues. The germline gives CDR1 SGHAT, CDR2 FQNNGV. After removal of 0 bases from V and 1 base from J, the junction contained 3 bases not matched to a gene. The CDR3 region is CASSLEASGGSYNEQFF. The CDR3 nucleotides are TGTGCCAGCAGCTTAGAGGCTAGCGGGGGATCCTACAATGAGCAGTTCTTC.

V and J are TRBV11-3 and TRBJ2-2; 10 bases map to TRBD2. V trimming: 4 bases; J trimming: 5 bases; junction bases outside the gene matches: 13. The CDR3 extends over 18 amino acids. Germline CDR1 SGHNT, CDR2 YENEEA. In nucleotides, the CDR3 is TGTGCCAGCAGCTCCCAAAATAGCGGGGGGTCACTAACCGGGGAGCTGTTTTTT. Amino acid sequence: CASSSQNSGGSLTGELFF.

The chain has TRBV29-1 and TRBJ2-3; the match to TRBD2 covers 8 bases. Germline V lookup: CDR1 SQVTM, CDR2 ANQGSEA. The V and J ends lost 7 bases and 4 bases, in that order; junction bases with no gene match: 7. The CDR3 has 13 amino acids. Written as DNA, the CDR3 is TGCAGCGACCCCGGGGGGGGCGCAGATACGCAGTATTTT. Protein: CSDPGGGADTQYF.

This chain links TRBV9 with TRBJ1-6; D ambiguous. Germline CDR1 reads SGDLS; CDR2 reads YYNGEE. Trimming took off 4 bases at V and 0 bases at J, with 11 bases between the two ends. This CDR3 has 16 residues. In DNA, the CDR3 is TGTGCCAGCAGCAAGACACCGAGCTCCTATAATTCACCCCTCCACTTT. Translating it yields CASSKTPSSYNSPLHF.

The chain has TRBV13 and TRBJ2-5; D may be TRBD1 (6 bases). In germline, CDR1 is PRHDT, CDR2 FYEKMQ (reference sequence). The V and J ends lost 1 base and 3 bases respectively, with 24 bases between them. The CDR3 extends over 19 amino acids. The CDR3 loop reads CASSLDPPDRRGGKETQYF. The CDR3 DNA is TGTGCCAGCAGCTTAGACCCCCCGGACAGACGAGGCGGTAAAGAGACCCAGTACTTC.

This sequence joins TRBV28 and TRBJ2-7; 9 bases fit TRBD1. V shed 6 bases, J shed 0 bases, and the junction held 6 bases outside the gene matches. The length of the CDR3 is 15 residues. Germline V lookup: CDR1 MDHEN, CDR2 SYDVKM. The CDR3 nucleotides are TGTGCCAGCAGCCACGGACAGGGGAGCTCCTACGAGCAGTACTTC. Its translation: CASSHGQGSSYEQYF.

The CDR3, as DNA: TGTGCCAGTAGTATTGGGACTAAGTCCTACGAGCAGTACTTC. Translation gives CASSIGTKSYEQYF. The chain links TRBV19 to TRBJ2-7, with TRBD2 matching over 7 bases. The CDR3 has 14 amino acids. The V gene's germline CDR1 is LNHDA and CDR2 SQIVND (reference sequence). The V and J ends lost 3 bases and 1 base, in that order; junction bases with no gene match: 3.

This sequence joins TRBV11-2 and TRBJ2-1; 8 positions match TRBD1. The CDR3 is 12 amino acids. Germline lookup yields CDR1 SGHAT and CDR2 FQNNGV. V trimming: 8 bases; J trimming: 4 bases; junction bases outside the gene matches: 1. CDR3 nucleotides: TGTGCCAGCGGACAGGGATACAATGAGCAGTTCTTC. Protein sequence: CASGQGYNEQFF.

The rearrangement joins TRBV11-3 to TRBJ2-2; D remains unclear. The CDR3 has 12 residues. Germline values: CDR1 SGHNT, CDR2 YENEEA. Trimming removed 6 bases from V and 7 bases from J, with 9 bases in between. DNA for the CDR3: TGTGCCAGCAGTTCAATTTTCGGGGAGCTGTTTTTT. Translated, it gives CASSSIFGELFF.

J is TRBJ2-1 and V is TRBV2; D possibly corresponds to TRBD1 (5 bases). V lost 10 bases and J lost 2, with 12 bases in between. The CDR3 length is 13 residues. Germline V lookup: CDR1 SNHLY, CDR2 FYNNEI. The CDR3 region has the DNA TGTGCCATGGGGCCCTTAACCTACAATGAGCAGTTCTTC. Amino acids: CAMGPLTYNEQFF.

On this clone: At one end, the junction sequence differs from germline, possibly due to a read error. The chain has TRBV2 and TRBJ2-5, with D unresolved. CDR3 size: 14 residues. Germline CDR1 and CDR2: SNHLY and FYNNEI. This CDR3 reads CASSDSAYQKTQYF. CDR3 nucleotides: TGTGCCAGCAGTGATTCTGCGTACCAAAAGACCCAGTACTTC. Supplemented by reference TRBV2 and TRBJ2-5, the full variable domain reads EPEVTQTPSHQVTQMGQEVILRCVPISNHLYFYWYRQILGQKVEFLVSFYNNEISEKSEIFDDQFSVERPDGSNFTLKIRSTKLEDSAMYFCASSDSAYQKTQYFGPGTRLLVL.